Reported below is one TCR beta chain. Its antigen remains unknown. V lost 6 bases, J lost 1 base, and 17 bases lay in between. The CDR3 has 16 residues. Per the germline V gene, CDR1 is SGHTA and CDR2 is FQGNSA. The table came from immunoSEQ multiplex PCR; TCRdb's copy has only in-frame clones and leaves some out. Of tens of thousands of clones in the sample, approximately 74% are singletons; the top ten hold around 1.5%. Antigen-specific CD4+ T cells were expanded with viral peptide pools in the ViraFEST assay before sequencing. Isolation of CD4+ T cells took place after approximately ten days of culture. People in the vaccine group had not been infected with SARS-CoV-2 before, and their nucleocapsid antibodies were negative. This entry is derived from a study of vaccination effects on CD4 cells after COVID-19.

Sequencing was performed on CD4+ T cells from PBMCs cultured with HCoV-229E spike peptides, taken before COVID-19 vaccination. The sequence was collected from a human donor who received a COVID-19 vaccine. This chain joins TRBV7-2 and TRBJ2-3; D possibly corresponds to TRBD1 (6 bases). The CDR3: CASRRVGGSGTDTQYF. The CDR3 DNA sequence: TGTGCCAGCAGACGGGTAGGGGGTAGCGGCACAGATACGCAGTATTTT.